The 5 T cell receptor beta chains below all came from one sample that was sequenced in a study of OX40 agonist ivuxolimab in advanced cancers. Library preparation used the immunoSEQ multiplex PCR assay. TCRdb stores this immuneACCESS table with in-frame sequences only. Part of the clones is absent; in the studies checked, under half of the shortfall reflects unresolved V genes, and no reason is known for the rest. The sample records around 77,000 clones, roughly 87% of which are singletons. The ten most abundant clones make up around 0.6% of the sample. Material: CD4+ or CD8+ T cells sorted from blood, obtained in a trial of the OX40 agonist ivuxolimab. Every receptor here comes from an adult with an advanced solid tumor such as melanoma, head and neck, liver or kidney cancer.

V usage is TRBV29-1 and J usage is TRBJ1-2; 7 bases map to TRBD1. The germline gives CDR1 SQVTM, CDR2 ANQGSEA. CDR3 length: 13 amino acids. Trimming took 7 bases from V and 3 from J; bases not matched to a gene: 8. In DNA form, the CDR3 reads TGCAGCGCTTTGGGACAGAGTTACTATGGCTACACCTTC. Amino acids: CSALGQSYYGYTF.

V gene TRBV11-1 combines with J gene TRBJ1-1; the match to TRBD1 covers 9 bases. The CDR3 totals 15 residues. V was pared by 5 bases and J by 1 base, with 5 bases of the junction left unmatched. CDR1 and CDR2 from the germline V gene are SGHAT and FQDESV (reference sequence). The CDR3 spells CASSNQDRGNTEAFF. The DNA of the CDR3 is TGTGCCAGCAGCAACCAGGACAGGGGGAACACTGAAGCTTTCTTT.

The chain is built from TRBV7-2 and TRBJ2-2; D unresolved. V lost 0 bases to trimming and J lost 8 bases, with 4 bases between them. Germline loops: CDR1 SGHTA, CDR2 FQGNSA. The CDR3 sequence is 12 residues long. CDR3 sequence: CASSLALGELFF. The CDR3 DNA follows: TGTGCCAGCAGCTTAGCGCTTGGGGAGCTGTTTTTT.

This clone was seen more than once but under ten times. The chain uses TRBV6-1 and TRBJ2-2, with 13 bases aligning to TRBD2. The CDR3 length is 18 residues. CDR1 is MNHNS, CDR2 SASEGT, per germline. V shed 4 bases and J 3 bases; nucleotides not matched to a gene: 8. As DNA, the CDR3 is TGTGCCAGCAGTGGCTGGGGACTAGCGGGGTCGTACACCGGGGAGCTGTTTTTT. It is translated as CASSGWGLAGSYTGELFF.

Here the CDR3 reads CASSTQPISVWAYGYTF. CDR3 nucleotides: TGTGCCAGTAGTACCCAGCCAATCTCGGTGTGGGCCTATGGCTACACCTTC. The chain recombines TRBV19 with TRBJ1-2, with no clear D. CDR3 length equals 17 residues. Trimming stripped 4 bases from V and 4 bases from J, with 22 bases between. The germline V gene has CDR1 LNHDA and CDR2 SQIVND (reference sequence).